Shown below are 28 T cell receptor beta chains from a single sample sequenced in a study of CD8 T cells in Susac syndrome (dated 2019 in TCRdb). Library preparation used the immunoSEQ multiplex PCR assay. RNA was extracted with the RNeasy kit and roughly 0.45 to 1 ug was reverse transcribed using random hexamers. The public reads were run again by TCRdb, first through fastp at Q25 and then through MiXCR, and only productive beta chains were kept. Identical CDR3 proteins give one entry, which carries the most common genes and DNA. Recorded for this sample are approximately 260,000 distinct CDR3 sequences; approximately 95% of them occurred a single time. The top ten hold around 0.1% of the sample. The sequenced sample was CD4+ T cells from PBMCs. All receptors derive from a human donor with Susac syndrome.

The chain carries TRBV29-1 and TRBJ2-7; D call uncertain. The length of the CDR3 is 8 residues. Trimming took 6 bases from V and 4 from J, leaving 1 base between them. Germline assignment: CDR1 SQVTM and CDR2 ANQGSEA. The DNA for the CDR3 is TGCAGCGTATACGAGCAGTACTTC. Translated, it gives CSVYEQYF.

DNA for the CDR3: TGTGCCAGCAGATGGGACAGACAATACACCGGGGAGCTGTTTTTT. Translating it yields CASRWDRQYTGELFF. The genes are TRBV2 and TRBJ2-2; TRBD1 matches at 7 bases. The V gene end was trimmed by 6 bases and the J gene end by 3 bases; junction bases not matched to a gene: 7. Germline CDR1 reads SNHLY; CDR2 reads FYNNEI. This CDR3 has 15 amino acids.

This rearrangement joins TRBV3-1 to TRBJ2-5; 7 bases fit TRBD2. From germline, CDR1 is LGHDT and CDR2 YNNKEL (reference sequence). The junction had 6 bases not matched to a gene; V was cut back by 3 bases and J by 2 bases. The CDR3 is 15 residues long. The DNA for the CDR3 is TGTGCCAGCAGCCAGTTCGGGACTACACAAGAGACCCAGTACTTC. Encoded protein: CASSQFGTTQETQYF.

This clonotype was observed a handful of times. The CDR3 here is CASSLGGRDTGELFF. The CDR3, as DNA: TGTGCCAGCAGTTTAGGCGGCAGAGACACCGGGGAGCTGTTTTTT. This sequence joins TRBV12-3 or TRBV12-4 and TRBJ2-2; D not resolved. Trimming took off 1 base at V and 3 bases at J, with 9 bases between the two ends. CDR3 length equals 15 residues.

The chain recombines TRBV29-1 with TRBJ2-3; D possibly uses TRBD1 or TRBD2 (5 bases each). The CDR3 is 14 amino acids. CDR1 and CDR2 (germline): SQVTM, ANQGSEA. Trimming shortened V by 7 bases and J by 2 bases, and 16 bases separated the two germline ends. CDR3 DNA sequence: TGCAGCGGGAGAGGGGTCTACCTCACAGATACGCAGTATTTT. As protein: CSGRGVYLTDTQYF.

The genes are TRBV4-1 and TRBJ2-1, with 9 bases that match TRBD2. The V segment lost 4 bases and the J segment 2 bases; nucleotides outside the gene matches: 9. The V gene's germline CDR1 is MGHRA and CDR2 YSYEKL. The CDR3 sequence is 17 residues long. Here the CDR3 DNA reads TGCGCCAGCAGCCGGAGTAGCGGGGGTCACCCCTACAATGAGCAGTTCTTC. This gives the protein CASSRSSGGHPYNEQFF.

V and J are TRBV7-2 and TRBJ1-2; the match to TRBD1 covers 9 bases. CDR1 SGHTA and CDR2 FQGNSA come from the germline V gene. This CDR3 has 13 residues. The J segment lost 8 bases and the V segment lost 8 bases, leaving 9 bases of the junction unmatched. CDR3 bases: TGTGCCAGCCGGGACAGGGAGGAGCGCGGCTACACCTTC. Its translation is CASRDREERGYTF. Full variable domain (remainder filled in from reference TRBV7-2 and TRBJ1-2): GAGVSQSPSNKVTEKGKDVELRCDPISGHTALYWYRQSLGQGLEFLIYFQGNSAPDKSGLPSDRFSAERTGGSVSTLTIQRTQQEDSAVYLCASRDREERGYTFGSGTRLTVV.

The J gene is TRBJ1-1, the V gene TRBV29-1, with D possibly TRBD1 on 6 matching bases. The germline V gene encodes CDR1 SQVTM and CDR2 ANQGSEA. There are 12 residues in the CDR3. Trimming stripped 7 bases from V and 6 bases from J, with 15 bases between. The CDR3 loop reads CSGGGGTPEAFF. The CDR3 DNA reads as TGCAGCGGCGGAGGGGGGACCCCTGAAGCTTTCTTT. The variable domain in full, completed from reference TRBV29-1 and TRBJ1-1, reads SAVISQKPSRDICQRGTSLTIQCQVDSQVTMMFWYRQQPGQSLTLIATANQGSEATYESGFVIDKFPISRPNLTFSTLTVSNMSPEDSSIYLCSGGGGTPEAFFGQGTRLTVV.

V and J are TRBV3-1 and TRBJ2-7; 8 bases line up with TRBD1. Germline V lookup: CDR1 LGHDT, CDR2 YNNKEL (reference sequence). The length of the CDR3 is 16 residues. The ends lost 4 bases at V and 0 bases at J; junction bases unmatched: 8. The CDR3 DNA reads TGTGCCAGCAGCCCCCTGGGACAGGCGAGCTCCTACGAGCAGTACTTC. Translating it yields CASSPLGQASSYEQYF.

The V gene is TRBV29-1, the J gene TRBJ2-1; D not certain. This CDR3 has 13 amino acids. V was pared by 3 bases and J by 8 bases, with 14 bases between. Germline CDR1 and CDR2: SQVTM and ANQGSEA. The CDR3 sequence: CSVDSRLIDEQFF. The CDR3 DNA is TGCAGCGTTGACTCTAGGCTGATCGATGAGCAGTTCTTC.

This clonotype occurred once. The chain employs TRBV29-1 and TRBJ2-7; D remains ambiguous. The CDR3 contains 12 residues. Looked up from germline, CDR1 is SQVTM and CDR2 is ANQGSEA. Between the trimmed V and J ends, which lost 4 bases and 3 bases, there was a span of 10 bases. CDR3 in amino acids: CSVVLTRYEQYF. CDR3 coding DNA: TGCAGCGTTGTTCTGACCCGCTACGAGCAGTACTTC.

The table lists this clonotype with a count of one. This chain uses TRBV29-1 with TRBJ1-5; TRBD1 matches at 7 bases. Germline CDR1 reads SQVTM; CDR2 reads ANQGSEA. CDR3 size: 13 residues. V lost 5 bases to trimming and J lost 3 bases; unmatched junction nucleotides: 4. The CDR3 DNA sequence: TGCAGCGTTACACAGGGGTTCAATCAGCCCCAGCATTTT. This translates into CSVTQGFNQPQHF. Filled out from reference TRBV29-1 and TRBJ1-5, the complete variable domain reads SAVISQKPSRDICQRGTSLTIQCQVDSQVTMMFWYRQQPGQSLTLIATANQGSEATYESGFVIDKFPISRPNLTFSTLTVSNMSPEDSSIYLCSVTQGFNQPQHFGDGTRLSIL.

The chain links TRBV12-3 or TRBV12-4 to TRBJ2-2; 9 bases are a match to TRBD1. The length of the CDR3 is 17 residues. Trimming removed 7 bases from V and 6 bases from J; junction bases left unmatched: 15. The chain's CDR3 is CASITRQGQGLSGELFF. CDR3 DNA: TGTGCCAGCATTACACGCCAGGGACAGGGTTTGTCCGGGGAGCTGTTTTTT.

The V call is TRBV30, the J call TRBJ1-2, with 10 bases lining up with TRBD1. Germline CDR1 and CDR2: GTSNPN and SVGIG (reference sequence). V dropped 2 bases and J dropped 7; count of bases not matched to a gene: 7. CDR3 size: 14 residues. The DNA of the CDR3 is TGTGCCTGGAGTCGACAGGGGGCCCGGGGTGGCTACACCTTC. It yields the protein CAWSRQGARGGYTF. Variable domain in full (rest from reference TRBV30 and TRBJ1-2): SQTIHQWPATLVQPVGSPLSLECTVEGTSNPNLYWYRQAAGRGLQLLFYSVGIGQISSEVPQNLSASRPQDRQFILSSKKLLLSDSGFYLCAWSRQGARGGYTFGSGTRLTVV.

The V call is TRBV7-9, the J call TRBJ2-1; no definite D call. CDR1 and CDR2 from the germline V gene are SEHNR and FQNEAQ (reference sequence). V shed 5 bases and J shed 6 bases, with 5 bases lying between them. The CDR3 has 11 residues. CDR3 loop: CASSHGNEQFF. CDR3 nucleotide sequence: TGTGCCAGCAGCCACGGCAATGAGCAGTTCTTC.

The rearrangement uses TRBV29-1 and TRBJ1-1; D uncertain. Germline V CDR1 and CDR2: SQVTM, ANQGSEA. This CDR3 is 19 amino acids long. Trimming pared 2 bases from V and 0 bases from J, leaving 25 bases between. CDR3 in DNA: TGCAGCGTTGAAAGTCCCTACATGGCCGTACTAGGGATGAACACTGAAGCTTTCTTT. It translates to CSVESPYMAVLGMNTEAFF.

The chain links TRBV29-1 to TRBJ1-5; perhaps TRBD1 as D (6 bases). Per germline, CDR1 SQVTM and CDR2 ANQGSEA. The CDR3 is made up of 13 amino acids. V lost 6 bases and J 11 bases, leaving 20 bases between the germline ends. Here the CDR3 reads CSVEGSVKGAQHF. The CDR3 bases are TGCAGCGTCGAGGGCAGTGTCAAGGGGGCCCAGCATTTT.

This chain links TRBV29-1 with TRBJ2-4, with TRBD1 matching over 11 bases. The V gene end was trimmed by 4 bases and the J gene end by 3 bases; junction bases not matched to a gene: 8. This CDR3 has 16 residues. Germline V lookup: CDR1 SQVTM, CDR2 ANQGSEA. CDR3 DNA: TGCAGCGTTGGAGGACAGGGGGCGTTAGGCAAAAACATTCAGTACTTC. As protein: CSVGGQGALGKNIQYF.

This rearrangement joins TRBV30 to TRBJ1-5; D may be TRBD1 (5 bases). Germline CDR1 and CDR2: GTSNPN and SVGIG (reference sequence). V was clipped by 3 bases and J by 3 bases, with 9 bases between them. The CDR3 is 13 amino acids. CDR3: CAWRDKDNQPQHF. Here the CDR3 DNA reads TGTGCCTGGAGGGACAAGGACAATCAGCCCCAGCATTTT.

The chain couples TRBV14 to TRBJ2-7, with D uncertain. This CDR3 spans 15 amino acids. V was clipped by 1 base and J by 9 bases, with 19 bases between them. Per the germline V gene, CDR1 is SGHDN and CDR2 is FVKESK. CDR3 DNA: TGTGCCAGCAGCCAAGTGGCAGGCTCGGCAACTTGGCAGTACTTC. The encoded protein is CASSQVAGSATWQYF.

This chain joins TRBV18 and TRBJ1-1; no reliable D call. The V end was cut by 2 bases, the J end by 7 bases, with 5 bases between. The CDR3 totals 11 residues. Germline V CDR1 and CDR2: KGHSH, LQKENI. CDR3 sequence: CASSPVNEAFF. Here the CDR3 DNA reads TGTGCCAGCTCACCAGTGAATGAAGCTTTCTTT.

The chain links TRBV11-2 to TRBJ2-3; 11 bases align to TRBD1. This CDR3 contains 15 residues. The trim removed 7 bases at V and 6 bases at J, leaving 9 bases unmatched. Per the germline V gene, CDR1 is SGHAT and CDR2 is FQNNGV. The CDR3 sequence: CASIPRTGGSDTQYF. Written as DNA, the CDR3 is TGTGCCAGCATCCCGAGGACAGGGGGCTCGGATACGCAGTATTTT.

DNA of the CDR3: TGCGCCAGCAGCCAAGAGGAATCAGCCCCAAGGGAGCAGTACTTC. Translation: CASSQEESAPREQYF. The rearrangement joins TRBV4-1 to TRBJ2-7, with no clear D. The CDR3 sequence is 15 residues long. Looked up from germline, CDR1 is MGHRA and CDR2 is YSYEKL. V lost 0 bases and J 7 bases, leaving 16 bases between the germline ends.

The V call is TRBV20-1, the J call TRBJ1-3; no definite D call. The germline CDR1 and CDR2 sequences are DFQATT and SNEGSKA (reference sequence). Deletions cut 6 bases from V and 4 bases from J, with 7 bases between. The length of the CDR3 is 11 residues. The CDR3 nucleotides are TGCAGTGCGATGCCAGGAAACACCATATATTTT. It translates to CSAMPGNTIYF.

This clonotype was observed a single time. The CDR3 protein is CASSSPDNNYNEQFF. DNA for the CDR3: TGTGCCAGCAGCTCACCTGACAACAACTACAATGAGCAGTTCTTC. J is TRBJ2-1 and V is TRBV7-8; no clear D. V lost 4 bases and J 3 bases, leaving 13 bases between the germline ends. The CDR3 is 15 residues long. Looked up from germline, CDR1 is SGHVS and CDR2 is FQNEAQ.

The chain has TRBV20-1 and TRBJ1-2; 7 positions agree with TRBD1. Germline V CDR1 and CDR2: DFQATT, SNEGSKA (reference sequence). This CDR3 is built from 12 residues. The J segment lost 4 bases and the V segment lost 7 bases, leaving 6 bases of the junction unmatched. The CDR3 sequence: CSVEGAAYGYTF. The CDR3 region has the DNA TGCAGTGTGGAGGGGGCAGCCTATGGCTACACCTTC.

The CDR3 here is CSAKLSIQYF. In nucleotides, the CDR3 is TGCAGTGCTAAGCTCTCTATTCAGTACTTC. The chain has TRBV20-1 and TRBJ2-4; D gene ambiguous. The germline gives CDR1 DFQATT, CDR2 SNEGSKA (reference sequence). This CDR3 spans 10 amino acids. The V end was cut by 4 bases, the J end by 10 bases, with 8 bases between.

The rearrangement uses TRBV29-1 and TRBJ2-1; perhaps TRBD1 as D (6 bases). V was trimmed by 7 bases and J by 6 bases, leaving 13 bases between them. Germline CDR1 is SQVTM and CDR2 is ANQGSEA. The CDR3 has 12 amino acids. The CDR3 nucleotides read TGCAGCGCCAGGACAGAAGTCAATGAGCAGTTCTTC. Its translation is CSARTEVNEQFF.